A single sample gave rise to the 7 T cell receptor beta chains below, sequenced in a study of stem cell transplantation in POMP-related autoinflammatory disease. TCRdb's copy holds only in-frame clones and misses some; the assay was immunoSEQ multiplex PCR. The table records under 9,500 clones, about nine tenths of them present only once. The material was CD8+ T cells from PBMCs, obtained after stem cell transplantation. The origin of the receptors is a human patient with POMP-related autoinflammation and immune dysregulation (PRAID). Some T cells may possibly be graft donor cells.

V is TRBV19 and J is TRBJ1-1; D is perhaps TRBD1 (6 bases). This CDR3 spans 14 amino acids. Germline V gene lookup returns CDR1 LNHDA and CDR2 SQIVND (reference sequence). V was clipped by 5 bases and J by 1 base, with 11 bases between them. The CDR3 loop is CASSQGRGNTEAFF. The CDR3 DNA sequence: TGTGCCAGTAGTCAGGGCAGGGGGAACACTGAAGCTTTCTTT.

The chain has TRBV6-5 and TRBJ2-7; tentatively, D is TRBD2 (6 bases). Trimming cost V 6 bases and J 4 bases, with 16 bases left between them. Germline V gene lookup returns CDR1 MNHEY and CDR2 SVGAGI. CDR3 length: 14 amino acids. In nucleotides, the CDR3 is TGTGCCAGCAGACTAACCCCGGGAGCTTACGAGCAGTACTTC. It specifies CASRLTPGAYEQYF.

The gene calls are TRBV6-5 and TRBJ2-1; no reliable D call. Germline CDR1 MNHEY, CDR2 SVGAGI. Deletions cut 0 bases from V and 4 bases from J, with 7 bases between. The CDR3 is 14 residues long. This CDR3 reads CASSYSDAYNEQFF. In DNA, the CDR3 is TGTGCCAGCAGTTACTCGGATGCTTACAATGAGCAGTTCTTC.

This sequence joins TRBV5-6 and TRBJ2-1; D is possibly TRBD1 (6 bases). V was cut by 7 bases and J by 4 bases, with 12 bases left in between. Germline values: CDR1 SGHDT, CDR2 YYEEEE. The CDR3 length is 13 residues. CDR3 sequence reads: CASRGQLYNEQFF. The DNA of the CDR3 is TGTGCCAGCCGAGGACAGTTATACAATGAGCAGTTCTTC.

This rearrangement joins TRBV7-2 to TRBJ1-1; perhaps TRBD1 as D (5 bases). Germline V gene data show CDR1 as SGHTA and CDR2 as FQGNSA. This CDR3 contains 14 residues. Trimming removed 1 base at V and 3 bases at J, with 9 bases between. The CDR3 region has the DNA TGTGCCAGCAGCTTAGGGGGGTCGTACACTGAAGCTTTCTTT. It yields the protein CASSLGGSYTEAFF. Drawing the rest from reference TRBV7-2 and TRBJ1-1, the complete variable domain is GAGVSQSPSNKVTEKGKDVELRCDPISGHTALYWYRQSLGQGLEFLIYFQGNSAPDKSGLPSDRFSAERTGGSVSTLTIQRTQQEDSAVYLCASSLGGSYTEAFFGQGTRLTVV.

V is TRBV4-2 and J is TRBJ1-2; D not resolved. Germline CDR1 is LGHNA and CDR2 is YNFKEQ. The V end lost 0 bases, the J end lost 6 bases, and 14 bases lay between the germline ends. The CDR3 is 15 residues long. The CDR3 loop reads CASSQDFLGKDGYTF. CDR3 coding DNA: TGTGCCAGCAGCCAAGATTTCTTAGGGAAGGATGGCTACACCTTC.

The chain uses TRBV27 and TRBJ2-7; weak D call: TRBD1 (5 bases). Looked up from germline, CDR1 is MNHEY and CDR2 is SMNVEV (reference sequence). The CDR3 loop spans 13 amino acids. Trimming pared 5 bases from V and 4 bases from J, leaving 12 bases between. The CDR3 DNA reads TGTGCCAGCAGTCGCGGCAGGGTTTACGAGCAGTACTTC. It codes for CASSRGRVYEQYF.